This paragraph covers one T cell receptor (beta chain) sequence. Antigen: not known. The data were taken from a study of beta chain features in type 1 diabetes. Of the isolated RNA, all was reverse transcribed, and so the sequenced material was expressed TCRB transcripts. The read count averaged approximately 4 million across naive, central memory and regulatory T cell samples. Measured with immunoSEQ multiplex PCR; TCRdb has only the in-frame clones, and not every one. In the table there are more than 250,000 clones, around 24% of which are singletons. General study results and limits: Type 1 diabetes patients had moderately but significantly shorter TCRB CDR3s in all four CD4+ subsets.

The TCR comes from a woman between 25 and 40 years old with type 1 diabetes. The material sequenced was naive CD4+ T cells from blood.

Here the CDR3 reads CASSPRYQETQYF. The CDR3 coding sequence is TGTGCCAGCTCACCTCGGTACCAAGAGACCCAGTACTTC. The chain combines TRBV18 with TRBJ2-5; D call uncertain. The CDR3 length is 13 residues. The V and J ends lost 3 bases and 0 bases respectively, with 5 bases between them. The germline V gene has CDR1 KGHSH and CDR2 LQKENI. The whole variable domain, remainder taken from reference TRBV18 and TRBJ2-5, is NAGVMQNPRHLVRRRGQEARLRCSPMKGHSHVYWYRQLPEEGLKFMVYLQKENIIDESGMPKERFSAEFPKEGPSILRIQQVVRGDSAAYFCASSPRYQETQYFGPGTRLLVL.